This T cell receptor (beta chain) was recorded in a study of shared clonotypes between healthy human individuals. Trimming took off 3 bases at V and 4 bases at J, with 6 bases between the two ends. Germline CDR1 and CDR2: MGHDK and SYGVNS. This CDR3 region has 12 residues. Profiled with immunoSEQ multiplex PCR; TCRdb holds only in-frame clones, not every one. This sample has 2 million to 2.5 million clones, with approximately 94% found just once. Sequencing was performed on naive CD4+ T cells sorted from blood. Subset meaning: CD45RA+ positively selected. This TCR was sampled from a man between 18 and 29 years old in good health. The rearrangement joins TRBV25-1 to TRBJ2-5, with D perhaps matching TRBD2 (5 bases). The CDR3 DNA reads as TGTGCCAGCAGTGATGGGAGAGAGACCCAGTACTTC. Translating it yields CASSDGRETQYF.